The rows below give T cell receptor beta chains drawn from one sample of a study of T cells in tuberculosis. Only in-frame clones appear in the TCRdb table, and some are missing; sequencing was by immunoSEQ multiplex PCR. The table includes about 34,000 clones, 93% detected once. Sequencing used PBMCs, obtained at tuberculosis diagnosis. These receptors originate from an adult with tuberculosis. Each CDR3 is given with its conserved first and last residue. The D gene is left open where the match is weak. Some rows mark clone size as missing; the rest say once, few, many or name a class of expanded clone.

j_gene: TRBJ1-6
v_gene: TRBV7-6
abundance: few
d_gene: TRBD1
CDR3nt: TGTGCCAGCAGCTTAGGGACAGGGGTCTCACCCCTCCACTTT
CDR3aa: CASSLGTGVSPLHF

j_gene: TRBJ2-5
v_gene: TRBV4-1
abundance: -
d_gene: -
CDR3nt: TGCGCCAGCAGCCCCGGCGGGGAGAGGGAGGAGACCCAGTACTTC
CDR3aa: CASSPGGEREETQYF

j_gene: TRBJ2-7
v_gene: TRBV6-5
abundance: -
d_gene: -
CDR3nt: TGTGCCAGCAGCCGACAGGGAGCGGGTCACGAGCAGTACTTC
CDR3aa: CASSRQGAGHEQYF

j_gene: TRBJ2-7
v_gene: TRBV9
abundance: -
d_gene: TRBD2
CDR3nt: TGTGCCAGCAGCGTAGTCCCAGCGGGGTACTCCTACGAGCAGTACTTC
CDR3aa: CASSVVPAGYSYEQYF

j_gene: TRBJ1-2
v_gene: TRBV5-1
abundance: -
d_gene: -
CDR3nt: TGCGCCAGCAGCTTGGCCGGCGGCGGCTACACCTTC
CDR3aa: CASSLAGGGYTF

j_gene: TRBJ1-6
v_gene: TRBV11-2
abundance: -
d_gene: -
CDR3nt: TGTGCCAGCAGCTTAGAGAGAGTTAATTCACCCCTCCACTTT
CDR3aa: CASSLERVNSPLHF

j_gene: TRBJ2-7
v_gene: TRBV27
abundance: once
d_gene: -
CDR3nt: TGTGCCAGCAGTTTAGTTTATGAGGGCGTACGGTGCTTC
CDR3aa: CASSLVYEGVRCF

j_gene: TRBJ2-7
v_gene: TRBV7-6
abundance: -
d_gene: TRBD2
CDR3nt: TGTGCCAGCAGCTTAGGGTCTAGCGGGGAGTACGAGCAGTACTTC
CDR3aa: CASSLGSSGEYEQYF

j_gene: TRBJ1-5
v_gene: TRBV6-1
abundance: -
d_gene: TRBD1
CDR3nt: TGTGCCAGCAGTACGGGACAGTATAGCAATCAGCCCCAGCATTTT
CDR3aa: CASSTGQYSNQPQHF

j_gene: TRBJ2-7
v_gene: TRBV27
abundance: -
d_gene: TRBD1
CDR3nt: TGTGCCAGCAGTTTATCGACCTGGACAGGGGGCTCTCCCTACGAGCAGTACTTC
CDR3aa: CASSLSTWTGGSPYEQYF

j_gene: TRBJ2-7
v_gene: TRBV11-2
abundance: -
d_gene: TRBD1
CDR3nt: TGTGCCAGCAGCTTAGAGGGACAGGGCTACGAGCAGTACTTC
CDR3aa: CASSLEGQGYEQYF

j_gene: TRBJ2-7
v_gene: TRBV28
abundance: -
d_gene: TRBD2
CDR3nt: TGTGCCAGCAGTTCCCATTTCCTAGCGGGAGAATCCTACGAGCAGTACTTC
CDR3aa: CASSSHFLAGESYEQYF

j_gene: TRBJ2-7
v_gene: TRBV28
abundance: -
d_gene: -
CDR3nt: TGTGCCAGCAGTTTAAGCGGGGAGCAGTACTTC
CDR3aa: CASSLSGEQYF

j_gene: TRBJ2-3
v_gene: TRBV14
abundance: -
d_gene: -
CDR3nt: TGTGCCAGCAGCCAATCAGGGGCGGAAGATACGCAGTATTTT
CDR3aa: CASSQSGAEDTQYF

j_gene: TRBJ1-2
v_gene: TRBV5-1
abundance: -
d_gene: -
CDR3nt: TGCGCCAGCAGCTTGGAGGGATTCAGTACGGGAAATGGCTACACCTTC
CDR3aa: CASSLEGFSTGNGYTF

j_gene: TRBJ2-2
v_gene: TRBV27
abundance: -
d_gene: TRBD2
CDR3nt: TGTGCCAGCAGTTTCGGCCTACTAGCGGGACGGGGAGAAACCGGGGAGCTGTTTTTT
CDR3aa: CASSFGLLAGRGETGELFF

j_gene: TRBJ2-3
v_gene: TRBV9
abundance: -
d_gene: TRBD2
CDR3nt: TGTGCCAGCAGCCCACGGACTAGCGGGAGAGGAAGCACAGATACGCAGTATTTT
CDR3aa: CASSPRTSGRGSTDTQYF

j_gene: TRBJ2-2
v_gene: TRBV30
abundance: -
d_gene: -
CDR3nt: TGTGCCTGGAGTGTAGCGAGCACCGGGGAGCTGTTTTTT
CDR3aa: CAWSVASTGELFF

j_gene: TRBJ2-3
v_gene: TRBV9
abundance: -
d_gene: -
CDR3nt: TGTGCCAGCAGCGTAGGGCCTTTCACAGATACGCAGTATTTT
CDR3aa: CASSVGPFTDTQYF

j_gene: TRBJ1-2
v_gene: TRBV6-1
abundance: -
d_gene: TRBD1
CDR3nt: TGTGCCAGCAGGTTAGACAGGGGGACTGATGGCTACACCTTC
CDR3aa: CASRLDRGTDGYTF

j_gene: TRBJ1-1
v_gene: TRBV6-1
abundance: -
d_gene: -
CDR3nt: TGTGCCAGCAGAGAGCATATGAACACTGAAGCTTTCTTT
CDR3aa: CASREHMNTEAFF

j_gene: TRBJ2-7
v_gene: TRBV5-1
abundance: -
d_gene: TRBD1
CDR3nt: TGCGCCAGCAGCTTGGGAGGCACAGGGGGCTCCTACGAGCAGTACTTC
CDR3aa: CASSLGGTGGSYEQYF

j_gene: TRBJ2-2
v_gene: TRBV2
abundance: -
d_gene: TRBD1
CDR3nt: TGTGCCAGCAGTGAATTAGGACAGGGATACACCGGGGAGCTGTTTTTT
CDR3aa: CASSELGQGYTGELFF

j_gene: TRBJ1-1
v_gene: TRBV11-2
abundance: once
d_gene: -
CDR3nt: TGTGCCAGCAGCTCCCCCAGGGCCACTGAAGCTTTCTTT
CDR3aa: CASSSPRATEAFF

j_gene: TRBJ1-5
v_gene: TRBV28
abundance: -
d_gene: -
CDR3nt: TGTGCCAGCCAAAGAGAGGGTCCCGGCAATCAGCCCCAGCATTTT
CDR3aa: CASQREGPGNQPQHF

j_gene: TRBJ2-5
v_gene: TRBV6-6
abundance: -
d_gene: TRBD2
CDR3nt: TGTGCCAGCAGTTACGGGGCGGGAGGGGAGACCCAGTACTTC
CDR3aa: CASSYGAGGETQYF

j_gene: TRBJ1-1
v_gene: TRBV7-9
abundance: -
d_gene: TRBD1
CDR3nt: TGTGCCAGCAGCAACGCCGGGACAGTTAACACTGAAGCTTTCTTT
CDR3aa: CASSNAGTVNTEAFF

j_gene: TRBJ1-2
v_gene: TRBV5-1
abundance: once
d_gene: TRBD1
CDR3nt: TGCGCCGGACAGGCTGGCTATGGCTACACCTTC
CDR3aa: CAGQAGYGYTF

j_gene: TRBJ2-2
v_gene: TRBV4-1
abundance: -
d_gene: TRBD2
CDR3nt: TGCGCCAGCAGCCAAACCCGACTGGCGGGGGGGACCGGGGAGCTGTTTTTT
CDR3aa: CASSQTRLAGGTGELFF

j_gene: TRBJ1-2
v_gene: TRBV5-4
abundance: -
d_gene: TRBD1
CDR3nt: TGTGCCAGCAGCTTGGAATATACGACAGGGAGGTATGGCTACACCTTC
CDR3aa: CASSLEYTTGRYGYTF

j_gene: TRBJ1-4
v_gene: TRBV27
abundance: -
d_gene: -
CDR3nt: TGTGCCAGCAGTTTATATGGGGGCGCAGCTAATGAAAAACTGTTTTTT
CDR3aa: CASSLYGGAANEKLFF

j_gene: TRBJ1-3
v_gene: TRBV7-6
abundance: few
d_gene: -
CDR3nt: TGTGCCAGCAGCTTAGGGACAGCTTACTCTGGAAACACCATATATTTT
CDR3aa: CASSLGTAYSGNTIYF

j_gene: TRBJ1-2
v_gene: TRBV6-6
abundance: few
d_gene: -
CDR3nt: TGTGCCAGCAGTTACGACATCACCTATGGCTACACCTTC
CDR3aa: CASSYDITYGYTF

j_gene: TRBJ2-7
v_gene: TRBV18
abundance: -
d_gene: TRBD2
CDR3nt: TGTGCCAGCTCACCACAAGCCGGGACTACATACGAGCAGTACTTC
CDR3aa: CASSPQAGTTYEQYF

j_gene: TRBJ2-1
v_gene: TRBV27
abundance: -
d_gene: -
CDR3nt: TGTGCCAGCAGTTTCACGGGGGATGAGCAGTTCTTC
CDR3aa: CASSFTGDEQFF

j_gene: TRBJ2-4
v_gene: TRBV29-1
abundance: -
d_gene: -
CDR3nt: TGCAGCGCCTATGGGACATTGGGAAACATTCAGTACTTC
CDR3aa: CSAYGTLGNIQYF

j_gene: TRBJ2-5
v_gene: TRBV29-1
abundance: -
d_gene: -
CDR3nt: TGCAGCGTTGGCGCTCAAGAGACCCAGTACTTC
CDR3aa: CSVGAQETQYF

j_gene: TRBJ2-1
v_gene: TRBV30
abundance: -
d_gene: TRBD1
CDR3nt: TGTGCCTGGGGTCTCGGGACAGGATACTACAATGAGCAGTTCTTC
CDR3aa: CAWGLGTGYYNEQFF

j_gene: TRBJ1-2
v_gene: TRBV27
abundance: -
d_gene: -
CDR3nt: TGTGCCAGCAGTCCCCGAGGTGCGGTTGGCTACACCTTC
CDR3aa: CASSPRGAVGYTF

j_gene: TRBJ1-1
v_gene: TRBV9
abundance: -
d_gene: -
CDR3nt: TGTGCCAGCAGCATATCACAGGGCACTGAAGCTTTCTTT
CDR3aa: CASSISQGTEAFF

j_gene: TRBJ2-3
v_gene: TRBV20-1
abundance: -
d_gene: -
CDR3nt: TGCAGTGCTGTGAGGGATACGCAGTATTTT
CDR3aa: CSAVRDTQYF

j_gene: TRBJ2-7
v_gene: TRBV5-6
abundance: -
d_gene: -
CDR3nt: TGTGCCAGCAGCTTGGGGTCGGTCGAGCAGTACTTC
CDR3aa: CASSLGSVEQYF

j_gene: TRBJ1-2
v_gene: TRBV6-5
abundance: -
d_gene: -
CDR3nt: TGTGCCAGCAGTTCGGACCGGGGTGGCTACACCTTC
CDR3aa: CASSSDRGGYTF

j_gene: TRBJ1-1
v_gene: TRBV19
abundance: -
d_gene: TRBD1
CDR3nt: TGTGCCAGTAGCCCCTTACCTAGGGGACAGTCGAACACTGAAGCTTTCTTT
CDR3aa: CASSPLPRGQSNTEAFF

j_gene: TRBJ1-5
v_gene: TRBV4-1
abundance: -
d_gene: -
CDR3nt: TGCGCCAGCAGCCGTGGCGGGAATCAGCCCCAGCATTTT
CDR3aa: CASSRGGNQPQHF

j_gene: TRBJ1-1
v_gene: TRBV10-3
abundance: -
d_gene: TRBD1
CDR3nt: TGTGCCATCAGAGAGACAGGGGACCTTTACACTGAAGCTTTCTTT
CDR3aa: CAIRETGDLYTEAFF

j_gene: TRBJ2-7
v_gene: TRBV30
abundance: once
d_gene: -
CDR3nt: TGTGCCTGGAGCAGGGGGGACTACGAGCAGTACTTC
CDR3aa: CAWSRGDYEQYF

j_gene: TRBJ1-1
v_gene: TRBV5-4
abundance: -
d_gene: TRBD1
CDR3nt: TGTGCCAGCAGCTCACCGGACAGGGGAAGGACTGAAGCTTTCTTT
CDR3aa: CASSSPDRGRTEAFF

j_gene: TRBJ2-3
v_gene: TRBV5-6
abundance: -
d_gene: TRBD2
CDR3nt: TGTGCCAGCAGCCGTCTTTCGCGGGGGGTACCAGATACGCAGTATTTT
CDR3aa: CASSRLSRGVPDTQYF

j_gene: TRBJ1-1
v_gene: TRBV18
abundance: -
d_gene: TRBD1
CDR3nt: TGTGCCAGCTCACCGTACCCCCCCCACGGGACAGGGGGCCCTGAAGCTTTCTTT
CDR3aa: CASSPYPPHGTGGPEAFF

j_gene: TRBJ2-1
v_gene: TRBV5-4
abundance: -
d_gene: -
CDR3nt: TGTGCCAGCAGCTCGGACTTCGAGCAGTTCTTC
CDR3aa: CASSSDFEQFF

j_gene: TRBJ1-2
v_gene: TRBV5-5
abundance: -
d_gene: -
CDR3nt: TGTGCCAGCAGCTTGGGGTGGGCGTTAGCTAACTATGGCTACACCTTC
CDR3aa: CASSLGWALANYGYTF

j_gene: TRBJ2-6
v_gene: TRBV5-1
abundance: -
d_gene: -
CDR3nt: TGCGCCAGCAGTCTCCCCACGGGGTCCAACGTCCTGACTTTC
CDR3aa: CASSLPTGSNVLTF

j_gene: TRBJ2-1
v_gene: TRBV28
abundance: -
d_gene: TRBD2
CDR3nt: TGTGCCAGCGCACTAGCGGGTCGAAATGAGCAGTTCTTC
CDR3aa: CASALAGRNEQFF

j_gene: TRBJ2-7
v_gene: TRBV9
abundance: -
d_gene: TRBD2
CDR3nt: TGTGCCAGCAGCGTAGGGCTAGCGGGAGAGGTCGACGAGCAGTACTTC
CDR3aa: CASSVGLAGEVDEQYF

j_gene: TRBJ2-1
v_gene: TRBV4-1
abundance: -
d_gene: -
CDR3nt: TGCGCCAGCAGCCAAGTGCCGAGCACCTACAATGAGCAGTTCTTC
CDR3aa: CASSQVPSTYNEQFF

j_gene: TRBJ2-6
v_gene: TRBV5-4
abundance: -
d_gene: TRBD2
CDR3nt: TGTGCCAGCAGCCCCGGGGGTAGCGGGGTTTACTCTGGGGCCAACGTCCTGACTTTC
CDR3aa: CASSPGGSGVYSGANVLTF

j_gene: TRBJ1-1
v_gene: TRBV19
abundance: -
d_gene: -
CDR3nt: TGTGCCAGTAGTACGGAAAATAACAGGGCCAATGAAGCTTTCTTT
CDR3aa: CASSTENNRANEAFF

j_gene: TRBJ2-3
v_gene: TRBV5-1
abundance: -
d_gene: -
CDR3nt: TGCGCCAGCAGGAGGACGGGAGAGGCAGATACGCAGTATTTT
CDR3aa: CASRRTGEADTQYF

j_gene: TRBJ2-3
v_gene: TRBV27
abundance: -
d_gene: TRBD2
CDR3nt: TGTGCCAGCCGGGGAGGGAGCACAGATACGCAGTATTTT
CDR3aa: CASRGGSTDTQYF